One sample yielded the 25 T cell receptor beta chains listed below, sequenced in a study of blood T cells in healthy people across ages. Next came a second PCR, run for about 7 to 11 cycles, which used a sample-barcoded 5' primer along with a J-beta primer mix. Each CDR3 protein is one row after TCRdb ran MiXCR on the 5' RACE reads. The data contain fewer than 2,000,000 distinct CDR3 sequences, around 40% of them seen just once; the ten biggest clones take up more than 20%. The source material was blood. The receptors were gathered from a human donor in good health.

The J gene is TRBJ1-4, the V gene TRBV10-3; D uncertain. Deletions cut 3 bases from V and 8 bases from J, with 10 bases between. CDR3 length equals 13 residues. CDR1 and CDR2 (germline): ENHRY, SYGVKD. CDR3 DNA sequence: TGTGCCATCAGTGATATTAACCGAGAAAAACTGTTTTTT. Protein product: CAISDINREKLFF.

CDR3 in amino acids: CASSLASGQGLQPQHF. In DNA, the CDR3 is TGTGCCAGCAGCTTAGCATCGGGACAGGGTCTTCAGCCCCAGCATTTT. The chain links TRBV7-2 to TRBJ1-5; 9 bases are a match to TRBD1. This CDR3 comprises 16 residues. Trimming removed 0 bases from V and 6 bases from J; junction bases left unmatched: 6. Looked up from germline, CDR1 is SGHTA and CDR2 is FQGNSA.

V gene TRBV25-1 combines with J gene TRBJ1-2; D gene uncertain. The CDR3 consists of 14 residues. V was cut by 1 base and J by 8 bases, with 14 bases left in between. From germline, CDR1 is MGHDK and CDR2 SYGVNS. Written as DNA, the CDR3 is TGTGCCAGCAGTGAATCGAAAGGGATGAGAGGCTACACCTTC. Its translation is CASSESKGMRGYTF.

This clonotype occurred a few times. The chain uses TRBV29-1 and TRBJ2-3, with 15 nucleotides matching TRBD2. The CDR3 loop spans 15 amino acids. Germline V lookup: CDR1 SQVTM, CDR2 ANQGSEA. J was trimmed by 2 bases and V by 7 bases; bases with no gene match: 4. CDR3 nucleotides: TGCAGCGCCGGACTAGCGGGGGGGTACACAGATACGCAGTATTTT. Amino acids: CSAGLAGGYTDTQYF.

The chain combines TRBV20-1 with TRBJ1-2; D possibly corresponds to TRBD1 (5 bases). The CDR3 has 12 amino acids. In germline, CDR1 is DFQATT, CDR2 SNEGSKA (reference sequence). Trimming left V 4 bases short and J 3 bases short, with 9 bases between. The chain's CDR3 is CSATTEDYGYTF. The CDR3 nucleotides read TGCAGTGCTACGACAGAGGACTATGGCTACACCTTC.

This clonotype was counted a few times. J is TRBJ2-7 and V is TRBV10-3; a weak D match, TRBD2 (5 bases). The CDR3 contains 14 residues. V lost 5 bases to trimming and J lost 0 bases, with 11 bases between them. CDR1 is ENHRY and CDR2 is SYGVKD in the germline V gene. CDR3 protein: CAISPEGGSYEQYF. CDR3 DNA: TGTGCCATCAGTCCCGAGGGTGGCTCCTACGAGCAGTACTTC.

The chain carries TRBV5-6 and TRBJ2-5, with D perhaps TRBD2 (5 bases). CDR1 and CDR2 (germline): SGHDT, YYEEEE. The V gene lost 0 bases and the J gene lost 5 bases, with 14 bases spanning the gap. This CDR3 has 15 amino acids. CDR3 nucleotide sequence: TGTGCCAGCAGCTTGGTAACTAGTATATCGGAGACCCAGTACTTC. This translates into CASSLVTSISETQYF.

The CDR3 sequence: CASSHGGRGSYEQYF. DNA for the CDR3: TGCGCCAGCAGCCACGGCGGGAGAGGGTCCTACGAGCAGTACTTC. The V call is TRBV4-1, the J call TRBJ2-7, with 7 bases lining up with TRBD2. J lost 1 base, V lost 3 bases, and 6 bases had no gene match. CDR3 length: 15 residues. Germline V CDR1 and CDR2: MGHRA, YSYEKL.

This clonotype was picked up a small number of times. The chain recombines TRBV5-6 with TRBJ2-7; unclear D gene. The CDR3 sequence is 12 residues long. Trimming shortened V by 3 bases and J by 4 bases, and 8 bases separated the two germline ends. Germline values: CDR1 SGHDT, CDR2 YYEEEE. The CDR3 sequence: CASSSAEYEQYF. The CDR3 DNA reads as TGTGCCAGCAGCTCTGCCGAATACGAGCAGTACTTC.

There are a few counts of this clonotype. V is TRBV20-1 and J is TRBJ2-7, with 8 positions matching TRBD1. This CDR3 has 13 residues. V gave up 7 bases and J gave up 6 bases; unmatched junction bases: 11. In germline, CDR1 is DFQATT, CDR2 SNEGSKA (reference sequence). CDR3 sequence: CSGQGISEVEQYF. The CDR3 DNA reads TGCAGTGGACAGGGGATCTCCGAGGTCGAGCAGTACTTC.

The rearrangement links TRBV21-1 to TRBJ2-5; TRBD1 is the table's D call and was not checked against the DNA. TRBV21-1 is shown as a pseudogene. CDR3 length: 11 residues. This CDR3 is CTAPVGTEQYF. CDR3 bases: TGTACCGCCCCGGTGGGGACAGAGCAGTACTTC.

This chain uses TRBV29-1 with TRBJ1-5, with 10 bases lining up with TRBD1. V was pared by 4 bases and J by 4 bases, with 4 bases of the junction left unmatched. CDR3 length equals 14 residues. Germline CDR1 reads SQVTM; CDR2 reads ANQGSEA. CDR3 region: CSVGDRGENQPQHF. CDR3 coding DNA: TGCAGCGTTGGGGACAGGGGAGAAAATCAGCCCCAGCATTTT.

The chain uses TRBV12-5 and TRBJ2-5, with D unclear. The CDR3 covers 13 residues. CDR1 and CDR2 from the germline V gene are LGHNT and FRNRAP. V lost 2 bases and J 4 bases, leaving 8 bases between the germline ends. DNA for the CDR3: TGTGCTAGTGGTTTGATTCCGGGAGAGACCCAGTACTTC. Translated, it gives CASGLIPGETQYF. The full variable domain, with the rest looked up from reference TRBV12-5 and TRBJ2-5, is DARVTQTPRHKVTEMGQEVTMRCQPILGHNTVFWYRQTMMQGLELLAYFRNRAPLDDSGMPKDRFSAEMPDATLATLKIQPSEPRDSAVYFCASGLIPGETQYFGPGTRLLVL.

The gene calls are TRBV5-1 and TRBJ2-5; a possible D gene is TRBD2 (6 bases). Germline lookup yields CDR1 SGHRS and CDR2 YFSETQ. The CDR3 loop spans 13 amino acids. V shed 7 bases and J shed 0 bases, with 10 bases lying between them. In DNA form, the CDR3 reads TGCGCCAGCGGGGCTAGCGACCAAGAGACCCAGTACTTC. Its translation: CASGASDQETQYF.

The chain combines TRBV6-2 or TRBV6-3 with TRBJ2-5, with TRBD1 identical over 9 bases. The J call may be wrong; the DNA end is better matched by TRBJ2-7. Germline loops: CDR1 MNHEY, CDR2 SVGEGT. There are 13 residues in the CDR3. The CDR3 bases are TGTGCCAGCTTTCGGGGACAGGGTTACGAGCAGTACTTC. Protein sequence: CASFRGQGYEQYF.

CDR3 sequence: CASSEYFNRGREEGYTF. The CDR3 DNA is TGTGCCAGCAGTGAATATTTCAATCGCGGCAGGGAGGAGGGCTACACCTTC. The chain recombines TRBV25-1 with TRBJ1-2; a possible D gene is TRBD1 (5 bases). Per the germline V gene, CDR1 is MGHDK and CDR2 is SYGVNS. Trimming took off 0 bases at V and 8 bases at J, with 22 bases between the two ends. The CDR3 runs 17 residues.

This chain connects TRBV5-1 to TRBJ1-2; D ambiguous. Germline V gives CDR1 SGHRS, CDR2 YFSETQ. V was clipped by 2 bases and J by 8 bases, with 16 bases between them. This CDR3 region has 14 residues. CDR3 nucleotides: TGCGCCAGCAGCTTTACGACCCGGTTGCCGGGCTACACCTTC. As protein: CASSFTTRLPGYTF.

This clonotype was seen a few times. This rearrangement joins TRBV7-2 to TRBJ2-1, with D uncertain. The CDR3 is 12 residues long. V lost 3 bases and J 9 bases, leaving 9 bases between the germline ends. Germline V gene data show CDR1 as SGHTA and CDR2 as FQGNSA. DNA for the CDR3: TGTGCCAGCAGCTTCTATTCGATTGAGCAGTTCTTC. Its translation: CASSFYSIEQFF.

This clonotype turned up a few times. This chain joins TRBV20-1 and TRBJ2-1; 8 bases align to TRBD1. Germline assignment: CDR1 DFQATT and CDR2 SNEGSKA (reference sequence). V shed 5 bases, J shed 10 bases, and the junction held 13 bases outside the gene matches. This CDR3 is built from 14 residues. The DNA of the CDR3 is TGCAGTGCTCATCCGGGACAGGAGAGTTGGGAGCAGTTCTTC. Protein sequence: CSAHPGQESWEQFF.

This clonotype was observed a handful of times. V gene TRBV7-2 combines with J gene TRBJ2-1; TRBD2 is a possible D gene (5 bases). The CDR3 is made up of 14 amino acids. CDR1 is SGHTA, CDR2 FQGNSA, per germline. V was clipped by 3 bases and J by 0 bases, with 6 bases between them. CDR3 sequence reads: CASSLDFSYNEQFF. The CDR3 DNA reads TGTGCCAGCAGCTTGGACTTCTCCTACAATGAGCAGTTCTTC. Variable domain in full (rest from reference TRBV7-2 and TRBJ2-1): GAGVSQSPSNKVTEKGKDVELRCDPISGHTALYWYRQSLGQGLEFLIYFQGNSAPDKSGLPSDRFSAERTGGSVSTLTIQRTQQEDSAVYLCASSLDFSYNEQFFGPGTRLTVL.

At least ten counts were recorded for this clonotype. The chain is built from TRBV20-1 and TRBJ2-1; tentatively, D is TRBD1 or TRBD2 (5 bases each). Trimming took 3 bases from V and 0 from J, leaving 15 bases between them. CDR1 and CDR2 from the germline V gene are DFQATT and SNEGSKA (reference sequence). The CDR3 runs to 16 residues. DNA for the CDR3: TGCAGTGCTAGGGGGGACGGATCGAGCTCCTACAATGAGCAGTTCTTC. Amino acids: CSARGDGSSSYNEQFF.

Note on this clonotype: A read error is possible here, since a much larger clone lies one base away. V is TRBV27 and J is TRBJ2-6, with D unresolved. This CDR3 has 15 residues. V was pared by 11 bases and J by 0 bases, with 14 bases between. Per germline, CDR1 MNHEY and CDR2 SMNVEV (reference sequence). The CDR3: CAGTKQSSGANVLTF. The CDR3 DNA sequence: TGTGCCGGCACCAAACAGTCCTCTGGGGCCAACGTCCTGACTTTC.

The V call is TRBV29-1, the J call TRBJ2-1; 9 positions agree with TRBD2. After removal of 1 base from V and 0 bases from J, the junction contained 19 bases not matched to a gene. The CDR3 runs to 21 residues. Germline CDR1 and CDR2: SQVTM and ANQGSEA. CDR3 loop: CSVEGVRQRGGDSSSYNEQFF. The CDR3 nucleotides are TGCAGCGTTGAAGGGGTCCGTCAGCGCGGGGGGGATTCGAGCTCCTACAATGAGCAGTTCTTC.

This clonotype was counted between two and nine times. The J gene is TRBJ2-3, the V gene TRBV20-1; D is undetermined. Trimming left V 5 bases short and J 0 bases short, with 21 bases between. The CDR3 runs to 17 residues. Germline CDR1 DFQATT, CDR2 SNEGSKA (reference sequence). The CDR3 protein is CSAQAQPRVSSTDTQYF. The CDR3 region has the DNA TGCAGTGCTCAAGCCCAGCCCCGGGTCAGTAGCACAGATACGCAGTATTTT.

This clonotype was counted a few times. The V call is TRBV6-5, the J call TRBJ1-2; D remains unclear. V was clipped by 2 bases and J by 4 bases, with 20 bases between them. Germline V gene sequence: CDR1 MNHEY, CDR2 SVGAGI. CDR3 size: 17 residues. The CDR3 DNA reads TGTGCCAGCAGTTACGGGCCCAGAAGGTCAAAAGCCTATGGCTACACCTTC. It is translated as CASSYGPRRSKAYGYTF.